Following are 23 T cell receptor beta chains from one sample sequenced in a study of T cells in Graves' hyperthyroidism and ophthalmopathy. Researchers took RNA transcripts and amplified the TCR beta CDR3 regions from them. Using the HTBI primer set, a first-round RT-PCR was run on the TCR CDR3. TCRdb used MiXCR to reprocess the multiplex PCR reads, holding one entry per CDR3 protein. The sample contains about 300,000 distinct CDR3 sequences, less than 30% of which appear only once. The sample comprised blood. These receptors all come from a man in his forties or fifties with Graves' hyperthyroidism that later progressed to Graves' ophthalmopathy.

The V and J genes are TRBV20-1 and TRBJ2-7; D may match TRBD1 or TRBD2 (7 bases each). CDR1 and CDR2 from the germline V gene are DFQATT and SNEGSKA (reference sequence). V shed 0 bases and J shed 2 bases, with 20 bases lying between them. The CDR3 is made up of 17 amino acids. CDR3 bases: TGCAGTGCTAGAGATCCGGCGGGGGACAGCGTTCCCTACGAGCAGTACTTC. Amino acids: CSARDPAGDSVPYEQYF.

This chain connects TRBV24-1 to TRBJ1-5, with 9 bases matching TRBD1. The CDR3 spans 18 residues. The germline V gene encodes CDR1 KGHDR and CDR2 SFDVKD. The J segment lost 4 bases and the V segment lost 0 bases, leaving 9 bases of the junction unmatched. The CDR3 coding sequence is TGTGCCACCAGTGATTTGCTTATCCGGGACAGGGCGAATCAGCCCCAGCATTTT. It is translated as CATSDLLIRDRANQPQHF.

The genes are TRBV19 and TRBJ1-1; 11 positions agree with TRBD1. The V and J ends lost 10 bases and 7 bases, in that order; junction bases with no gene match: 8. The CDR3 loop spans 13 amino acids. In germline, CDR1 is LNHDA, CDR2 SQIVND (reference sequence). CDR3 coding DNA: TGTGCCACCAGGACAGGGGGCTTTATTGAAGCTTTCTTT. This encodes CATRTGGFIEAFF.

This clonotype was picked up many times. The rearrangement uses TRBV5-6 and TRBJ1-5; perhaps TRBD1 as D (5 bases). With 6 bases removed from V and 4 bases from J, the gap between germline ends came to 17 bases. Per the germline V gene, CDR1 is SGHDT and CDR2 is YYEEEE. The CDR3 has 15 residues. The DNA of the CDR3 is TGTGCCAGCAACGGGGCCGGGGTGTTGAATCAGCCCCAGCATTTT. Protein: CASNGAGVLNQPQHF.

This clonotype was picked up one time. This chain joins TRBV20-1 and TRBJ1-1, with D possibly being TRBD1 (5 bases). Germline V gene lookup returns CDR1 DFQATT and CDR2 SNEGSKA (reference sequence). The CDR3 length is 12 residues. V was shortened by 3 bases and J by 6 bases, with 11 bases between the two germline ends. CDR3 residues: CSASPGLSEAFF. CDR3 bases: TGCAGTGCTAGTCCGGGACTCTCTGAAGCTTTCTTT.

The rearrangement uses TRBV28 and TRBJ2-5; no reliable D call. Between the trimmed V and J ends, which lost 7 bases and 5 bases, there was a span of 11 bases. Germline loops: CDR1 MDHEN, CDR2 SYDVKM. The CDR3 totals 12 residues. As DNA, the CDR3 is TGTGCCAGCATGGCCCTAGGGGAGACCCAGTACTTC. Protein sequence: CASMALGETQYF.

The V and J genes are TRBV28 and TRBJ2-7; TRBD1 matches at 9 bases. CDR1 and CDR2 from the germline V gene are MDHEN and SYDVKM. This CDR3 is built from 14 residues. After removal of 3 bases from V and 4 bases from J, the junction contained 4 bases not matched to a gene. The CDR3 spells CASSFRQGGYEQYF. The CDR3 DNA sequence: TGTGCCAGCAGTTTTAGACAGGGGGGTTACGAGCAGTACTTC.

This clonotype was detected ten times or more. The chain uses TRBV6-1 and TRBJ2-5, with D perhaps TRBD1 (5 bases). CDR3 length: 13 amino acids. CDR1 MNHNS and CDR2 SASEGT come from the germline V gene. V shed 3 bases and J shed 8 bases, with 13 bases lying between them. The CDR3 DNA is TGTGCCAGCAGTGACGGACAACAACCAACCCAGTACTTC. The encoded protein is CASSDGQQPTQYF.

The chain uses TRBV15 and TRBJ2-5; 7 nucleotides agree with TRBD2. Germline V lookup: CDR1 LNHNV, CDR2 YYDKDF (reference sequence). CDR3 size: 21 residues. The ends lost 1 base at V and 1 base at J; junction bases unmatched: 21. This CDR3 reads CATSRGLSTSPKFGPQETQYF. CDR3 DNA: TGTGCCACCAGCAGAGGGTTATCGACTAGCCCCAAGTTCGGTCCCCAAGAGACCCAGTACTTC.

Many counts were recorded for this clonotype. The chain recombines TRBV5-1 with TRBJ2-3; D is unclear. Germline V lookup: CDR1 SGHRS, CDR2 YFSETQ. V lost 0 bases and J 4 bases, leaving 15 bases between the germline ends. The CDR3 runs 16 residues. CDR3 sequence (DNA): TGCGCCAGCAGCTTGGTTAGAACTTCTACTTCAGATACGCAGTATTTT. As protein: CASSLVRTSTSDTQYF.

This clonotype was seen many times. CDR3 nucleotide sequence: TGTGCCAGCAGTTTCCTCGTGGGGGACGCGCAAGAGACCCAGTACTTC. Its translation: CASSFLVGDAQETQYF. The chain combines TRBV28 with TRBJ2-5; D may correspond to TRBD1 or TRBD2 (5 bases each). CDR1 and CDR2 (germline): MDHEN, SYDVKM. Trimming took off 3 bases at V and 2 bases at J, with 16 bases between the two ends. This CDR3 comprises 16 residues.

This clonotype showed up many times. The DNA is omitted, as the CDR3 cannot be located on it reliably, and the CDR3 follows TCRdb's listing. The CDR3 sequence is CASSFLAGANQPQHF. The gene calls are TRBV27 and TRBJ1-5. In germline, CDR1 is MNHEY, CDR2 SMNVEV (reference sequence). The CDR3 region is 15 residues in length, termini included.

This clonotype was observed many times. V is TRBV29-1 and J is TRBJ1-1; D possibly corresponds to TRBD1 (5 bases). V was trimmed by 7 bases and J by 11 bases, leaving 20 bases between them. Germline lookup yields CDR1 SQVTM and CDR2 ANQGSEA. The CDR3 consists of 12 residues. The CDR3 coding sequence is TGCAGCGCTAGGGACGCCGATCTGAAGGCTTTCTTT. Translation gives CSARDADLKAFF.

The chain uses TRBV20-1 and TRBJ2-7; D gene unclear. The CDR3 totals 12 residues. Germline CDR1 and CDR2: DFQATT and SNEGSKA (reference sequence). V lost 4 bases to trimming and J lost 6 bases, with 13 bases between them. The CDR3 loop reads CSATPSGSEQYF. The CDR3 DNA sequence: TGCAGTGCTACGCCATCCGGGTCCGAGCAGTACTTC.

This clonotype was counted many times. The gene calls are TRBV19 and TRBJ1-1, with TRBD1 as a possible D gene (5 bases). Trimming removed 5 bases at V and 5 bases at J, with 18 bases between. Germline V gives CDR1 LNHDA, CDR2 SQIVND (reference sequence). The CDR3 runs 15 residues. The CDR3 sequence: CASSGARGESTEAFF. The CDR3 bases are TGTGCCAGTAGTGGGGCTCGCGGGGAAAGTACTGAAGCTTTCTTT.

This clonotype was counted many times. The CDR3 bases are TGCGCCAGCAGCCAGGCGGGATCGGGACTGAGCTCCTACGAGCAGTACTTC. Translating it yields CASSQAGSGLSSYEQYF. The rearrangement links TRBV4-1 to TRBJ2-7; D is perhaps TRBD2 (6 bases). The germline V gene has CDR1 MGHRA and CDR2 YSYEKL. V was clipped by 3 bases and J by 0 bases, with 18 bases between them. There are 17 residues in the CDR3.

The V gene is TRBV12-3 or TRBV12-4, the J gene TRBJ2-7; possibly TRBD2 for D (6 bases). Trimming took 4 bases from V and 6 from J, leaving 25 bases between them. This CDR3 is built from 17 residues. The CDR3 DNA is TGTGCCAGCAGTTCCCTCGGGAGTGAGGCCCGCGAGGGCGAGCAGTACTTC. Translated: CASSSLGSEAREGEQYF.

The chain is built from TRBV6-2 or TRBV6-3 and TRBJ2-2, with 9 positions matching TRBD1. Germline V gives CDR1 MNHEY, CDR2 SVGEGT. The CDR3 consists of 15 residues. V dropped 6 bases and J dropped 4; count of bases not matched to a gene: 6. DNA for the CDR3: TGTGCCAGCAGCGGGACAGGGTTTGGCACCGGGGAGCTGTTTTTT. Protein sequence: CASSGTGFGTGELFF.

In this sample, this clonotype turned up many times. The chain recombines TRBV12-3 or TRBV12-4 with TRBJ2-5; possibly TRBD2 for D (5 bases). V shed 5 bases and J shed 5 bases, with 9 bases lying between them. This CDR3 comprises 12 residues. CDR3 protein: CASSQTGETQYF. The CDR3 DNA reads as TGTGCCAGCAGTCAAACGGGGGAGACCCAGTACTTC.

This clonotype was observed at least ten times. The chain recombines TRBV6-1 with TRBJ2-5; D uncertain. The CDR3 is 11 residues long. V was shortened by 4 bases and J by 5 bases, with 5 bases between the two germline ends. Germline V lookup: CDR1 MNHNS, CDR2 SASEGT. The CDR3 loop is CASSGDETQYF. In nucleotides, the CDR3 is TGTGCCAGCAGTGGTGATGAGACCCAGTACTTC.

This clonotype appeared many times. This chain connects TRBV20-1 to TRBJ2-5; 11 bases line up with TRBD2. Germline V gene sequence: CDR1 DFQATT, CDR2 SNEGSKA (reference sequence). This CDR3 is 15 amino acids long. With 4 bases clipped from V and 3 bases from J, the junction kept 7 bases outside the gene matches. CDR3 DNA: TGCAGTGCTAAAATTGGGACTAGCGGCGAAGAGACCCAGTACTTC. Translation: CSAKIGTSGEETQYF.

This sequence joins TRBV20-1 and TRBJ2-5, with 7 bases lining up with TRBD1. This CDR3 comprises 13 residues. Germline V gene lookup returns CDR1 DFQATT and CDR2 SNEGSKA (reference sequence). V shed 4 bases, J shed 5 bases, and the junction held 7 bases outside the gene matches. CDR3 nucleotides: TGCAGTGCTACCCCCGGACAGGCGGAGACCCAGTACTTC. Its protein product is CSATPGQAETQYF.

CDR3 sequence (DNA): TGTGCCAGCACCACGGGAACCTCCCGGCCCCAGCATTTT. This codes for CASTTGTSRPQHF. This chain uses TRBV6-1 with TRBJ1-5; no reliable D call. V shed 7 bases and J shed 9 bases, with 16 bases lying between them. The germline CDR1 and CDR2 sequences are MNHNS and SASEGT. The CDR3 is 13 residues long.